This is a list of T cell receptor beta chains from one sample in a study of T cells in Graves' hyperthyroidism and ophthalmopathy. TCRdb used MiXCR to reprocess the multiplex PCR reads, holding one entry per CDR3 protein. The sample yields roughly 640,000 distinct CDR3 sequences, around 16% seen once. Sequenced input: blood. The source is a woman between 40 and 50 years old with Graves' ophthalmopathy. Both conserved end residues are part of each CDR3. The D gene is left open where the match is weak. Clone size is shown for a subset of rows, as once, few, many or a class of expanded clone.

d_call: TRBD2; v_call: TRBV6-2/TRBV6-3; j_call: TRBJ2-5; clone_size: many; cdr3_nt: TGTGCCAGCAGTTACCGGGGTAGCGGGGGGTTAGAGACCCAGTACTTC; cdr3_aa: CASSYRGSGGLETQYF
d_call: .; v_call: TRBV20-1; j_call: TRBJ2-3; clone_size: .; cdr3_nt: TGCAGTGCGTCGCAGGGGCAACGGTTGGATACGCAGTATTTT; cdr3_aa: CSASQGQRLDTQYF
d_call: .; v_call: TRBV24-1; j_call: TRBJ2-3; clone_size: .; cdr3_nt: TGTGCCACCGGGCTAGGGACAGATACGCAGTATTTT; cdr3_aa: CATGLGTDTQYF
d_call: TRBD1; v_call: TRBV28; j_call: TRBJ2-7; clone_size: many; cdr3_nt: TGTGCCAGCAGACTAGCCGGGACAGGGCTGCACGAGCAGTACTTC; cdr3_aa: CASRLAGTGLHEQYF
d_call: TRBD1; v_call: TRBV28; j_call: TRBJ1-1; clone_size: many; cdr3_nt: TGTGCCAGCAGGCCACGGACAGGGCGAACTGAAGCTTTCTTT; cdr3_aa: CASRPRTGRTEAFF
d_call: .; v_call: TRBV10-3; j_call: TRBJ2-1; clone_size: many; cdr3_nt: TGTGCCATCAATTTCGACGGTTACAATGAGCAGTTCTTC; cdr3_aa: CAINFDGYNEQFF
d_call: .; v_call: TRBV30; j_call: TRBJ1-1; clone_size: many; cdr3_nt: TGTGCCTGGAATGGAGGTTTCACTGAAGCTTTCTTT; cdr3_aa: CAWNGGFTEAFF
d_call: TRBD1; v_call: TRBV2; j_call: TRBJ2-1; clone_size: many; cdr3_nt: TGTGCCAGCAGTCGACAGGGACAAAATGAGCAGTTCTTC; cdr3_aa: CASSRQGQNEQFF
d_call: TRBD2; v_call: TRBV20-1; j_call: TRBJ2-1; clone_size: .; cdr3_nt: TGCAGTGCCCCGACTAGCGTTTTATACAATGAGCAGTTCTTC; cdr3_aa: CSAPTSVLYNEQFF
d_call: .; v_call: TRBV6-2/TRBV6-3; j_call: TRBJ2-5; clone_size: .; cdr3_nt: TGTGCCAGCAGCTCCTTGGGCAGACAAGAGACCCAGTACTTC; cdr3_aa: CASSSLGRQETQYF
d_call: .; v_call: TRBV5-1; j_call: TRBJ1-1; clone_size: once; cdr3_nt: TGCGCCAGCAGCTTAATTCAGGACACTGAAGCTTTCTTT; cdr3_aa: CASSLIQDTEAFF
d_call: .; v_call: TRBV3-1; j_call: TRBJ2-5; clone_size: many; cdr3_nt: TGTGCCAGCAGTGGGATTCCCGGGGAAGAGACCCAGTACTTC; cdr3_aa: CASSGIPGEETQYF
d_call: .; v_call: TRBV9; j_call: TRBJ2-3; clone_size: few; cdr3_nt: TGTGCCAGCAGCGATACACTAGGACAGCGAGCAGATACGCAGTATTTT; cdr3_aa: CASSDTLGQRADTQYF
d_call: .; v_call: TRBV6-2/TRBV6-3; j_call: TRBJ1-1; clone_size: many; cdr3_nt: TGTGCCAGCAGCCCCCCAGGCACCACTGAAGCTTTCTTT; cdr3_aa: CASSPPGTTEAFF
d_call: .; v_call: TRBV20-1; j_call: TRBJ2-7; clone_size: many; cdr3_nt: TGCAGTGCTAGAGATCCGCGGGGTCCAGTTCACGAGCAGTACTTC; cdr3_aa: CSARDPRGPVHEQYF
d_call: .; v_call: TRBV2; j_call: TRBJ1-5; clone_size: many; cdr3_nt: TGTGCCAGCAGCTTTCAGAATCAGCCCCAGCATTTT; cdr3_aa: CASSFQNQPQHF
d_call: .; v_call: TRBV19; j_call: TRBJ1-2; clone_size: few; cdr3_nt: TGTGCCAGTAGTATAGCCGGACAGCCTAACTATGGCTACACCTTC; cdr3_aa: CASSIAGQPNYGYTF
d_call: .; v_call: TRBV5-1; j_call: TRBJ1-1; clone_size: many; cdr3_nt: TGCGCCAGCAGCTTGAGGGCGCGGGGAACTGAAGCTTTCTTT; cdr3_aa: CASSLRARGTEAFF
d_call: .; v_call: TRBV12-3/TRBV12-4; j_call: TRBJ2-7; clone_size: many; cdr3_nt: TGTGCCAGCTCTGGGAATAGCTACGAGCAGTACTTC; cdr3_aa: CASSGNSYEQYF
d_call: .; v_call: TRBV6-2/TRBV6-3; j_call: TRBJ1-1; clone_size: .; cdr3_nt: TGTGCCAGCAGTTACGGGGCAGGGAAGGCTGAAGCTTTCTTT; cdr3_aa: CASSYGAGKAEAFF
d_call: .; v_call: TRBV6-1; j_call: TRBJ2-7; clone_size: few; cdr3_nt: TGTGCCAGCAGTGACCCCCCACAAGACTACGAGCAGTACTTC; cdr3_aa: CASSDPPQDYEQYF
d_call: .; v_call: TRBV3-1; j_call: TRBJ1-3; clone_size: few; cdr3_nt: TGTGCCAGCAGCCTCTCCGGGGGACCCGGAAACACCATATATTTT; cdr3_aa: CASSLSGGPGNTIYF